The T cell receptor beta chain under discussion was sequenced for a study of siplizumab effects on memory and regulatory T cells. Whole-study results and caveats: Confirmation that proliferating Tregs from siplizumab cultures had suppressive function was not obtained.

This table comes from immunoSEQ multiplex PCR, and its TCRdb copy is limited to in-frame clones, with some not included. The sample gives 50,000 to 75,000 clones, about 96% of which show up once; about 0.1% is in the top ten. A word on this clone: The antigen remains unidentified.

Per germline, CDR1 SEHNR and CDR2 FQNEAQ (reference sequence). The CDR3 extends over 16 amino acids. V lost 5 bases, J lost 5 bases, and 18 bases lay in between. This chain links TRBV7-9 with TRBJ1-4; D may be TRBD1 (6 bases). This receptor was identified in a human donor in good health. Sequenced material: naive CD8+ T cells sorted from blood. The CDR3 protein is CASSPGLGALNEKLFF. In DNA, the CDR3 is TGTGCCAGCAGCCCAGGGTTGGGGGCCCTCAATGAAAAACTGTTTTTT.